This is a list of T cell receptor beta chains from one sample in a study of PD-L1 blockade in urothelial cancer. The assay was immunoSEQ multiplex PCR, and TCRdb's table has in-frame clones only and misses some. The sample holds tens of thousands of clones, roughly 80% seen once. The source was PBMCs, collected around atezolizumab (anti-PD-L1) treatment. The receptors here all came from a man aged 45-60 years with urothelial cancer. Each CDR3 is given with its conserved first and last residue.

J,V,CDR3
TRBJ1-6,TRBV6-6,CASTPGGGLNNSPLHF
TRBJ2-3,TRBV11-3,CASSLARASGRAGADTQYF
TRBJ2-3,TRBV5-6,CASIMGRGRNTDTQYF
TRBJ1-5,TRBV2,CASSEEISQVNQPQHF
TRBJ2-1,TRBV29-1,CQASPYGSPDEQFF
TRBJ1-4,TRBV6-1,CASRPTGQVEKLFF
TRBJ1-4,TRBV2,CASSESEEKLFF
TRBJ1-1,TRBV7-8,CASSFAQGAAEAFF
TRBJ2-5,TRBV10-1,CASSESRLAGETQYF
TRBJ2-7,TRBV30,CAWSGRTGGFFGEQYF
TRBJ2-5,TRBV14,CASSPSWFGAEETQYF
TRBJ2-3,TRBV2,CASSEPFTDTQYF
TRBJ2-5,TRBV7-7,CASSNTGGIGETQYF
TRBJ1-4,TRBV5-1,CASSSQGVPGSEKLFF
TRBJ2-5,TRBV5-4,CASSFPGQGSETQYF
TRBJ2-7,TRBV10-3,CAISEYGGGVHEQYF
TRBJ2-1,TRBV1,CTSSQDWWASSFRSSYNEQFF
TRBJ2-5,TRBV6-1,CATVWGGPRETQYF
TRBJ2-3,TRBV14,CASSQPTGDTQYF
TRBJ1-2,TRBV29-1,CSVPYRANYGYTF
TRBJ2-2,TRBV18,CASSPYLRGGNTGELFF
TRBJ2-5,TRBV5-1,CASSLAGYQETQYF
TRBJ2-7,TRBV4-1,CASSQVSGVAYEQYF
TRBJ2-1,TRBV7-9,CASGRDSGFGQFF
TRBJ2-5,TRBV6-6,CASKRAGGHQETQYF
TRBJ2-1,TRBV4-3,CASSQLAGAVEQFF
TRBJ1-4,TRBV7-8,CASSLRTPGTGHEKLFF
TRBJ2-4,TRBV9,CASSGGEPGLSTWSKNIQYF
TRBJ2-7,TRBV7-7,CASSPGERGSYEQYF
TRBJ1-2,TRBV2,CASSEGAGGRRGYTF
TRBJ1-4,TRBV5-4,CASSSTGGGSTTNEKLFF
TRBJ2-5,TRBV13,CASSLRGGPSEETQYF
TRBJ2-5,TRBV28,CASHSFQETQYF
TRBJ2-1,TRBV29-1,CSVDLGGSGNEQFF
TRBJ2-1,TRBV11-3,CASSPRGTSYNEQFF